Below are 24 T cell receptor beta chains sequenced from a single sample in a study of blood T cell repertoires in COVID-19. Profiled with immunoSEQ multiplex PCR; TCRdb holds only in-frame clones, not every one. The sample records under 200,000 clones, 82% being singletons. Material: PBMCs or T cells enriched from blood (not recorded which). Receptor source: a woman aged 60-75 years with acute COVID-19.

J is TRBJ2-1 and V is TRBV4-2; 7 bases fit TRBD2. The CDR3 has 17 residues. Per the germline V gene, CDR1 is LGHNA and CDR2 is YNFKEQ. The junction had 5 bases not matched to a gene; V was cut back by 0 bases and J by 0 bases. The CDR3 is CASSQDLAASSYNEQFF. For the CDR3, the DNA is TGTGCCAGCAGCCAAGATCTAGCGGCTAGCTCCTACAATGAGCAGTTCTTC.

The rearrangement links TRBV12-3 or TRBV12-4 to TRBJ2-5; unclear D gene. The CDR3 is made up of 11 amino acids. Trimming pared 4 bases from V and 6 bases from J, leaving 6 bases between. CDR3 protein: CASSSEQTQYF. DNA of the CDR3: TGTGCCAGCAGTTCGGAGCAGACCCAGTACTTC.

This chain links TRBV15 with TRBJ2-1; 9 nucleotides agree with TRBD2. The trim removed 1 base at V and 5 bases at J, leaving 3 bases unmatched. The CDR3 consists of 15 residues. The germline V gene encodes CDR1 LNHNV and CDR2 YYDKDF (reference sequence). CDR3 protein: CATSRGVAGDNEQFF. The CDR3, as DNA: TGTGCCACCAGCAGAGGGGTAGCGGGGGACAATGAGCAGTTCTTC.

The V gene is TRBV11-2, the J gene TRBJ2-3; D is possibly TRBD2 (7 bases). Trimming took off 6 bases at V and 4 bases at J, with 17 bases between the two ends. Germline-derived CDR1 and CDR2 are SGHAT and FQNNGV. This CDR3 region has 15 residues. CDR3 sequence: CASSRRRGGADTQYF. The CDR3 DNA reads TGTGCCAGCAGTCGACGAAGGGGGGGCGCAGATACGCAGTATTTT.

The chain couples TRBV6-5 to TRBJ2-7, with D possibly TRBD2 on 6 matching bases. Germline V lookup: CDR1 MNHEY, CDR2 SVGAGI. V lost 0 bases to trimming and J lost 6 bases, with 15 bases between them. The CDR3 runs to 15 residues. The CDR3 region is CASSYSPSGRAEQYF. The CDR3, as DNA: TGTGCCAGCAGTTACTCACCCTCCGGGAGAGCCGAGCAGTACTTC.

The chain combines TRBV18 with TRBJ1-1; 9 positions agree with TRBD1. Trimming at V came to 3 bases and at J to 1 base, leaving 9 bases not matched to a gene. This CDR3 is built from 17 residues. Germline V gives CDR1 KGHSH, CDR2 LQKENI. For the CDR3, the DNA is TGTGCCAGCTCACCCGGGACAGGGAGGATGACGAACACTGAAGCTTTCTTT. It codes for CASSPGTGRMTNTEAFF.

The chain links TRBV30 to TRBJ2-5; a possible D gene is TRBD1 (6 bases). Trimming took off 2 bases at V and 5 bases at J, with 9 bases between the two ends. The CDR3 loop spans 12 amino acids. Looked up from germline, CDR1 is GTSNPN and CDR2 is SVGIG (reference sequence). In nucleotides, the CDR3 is TGTGCCTGGAGTCTAAGGGGGGAGACCCAGTACTTC. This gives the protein CAWSLRGETQYF.

The CDR3: CASSMRRRETEAFF. The DNA for the CDR3 is TGTGCCAGTAGTATGAGGAGGAGGGAAACTGAAGCTTTCTTT. V gene TRBV19 combines with J gene TRBJ1-1; D is ambiguous. V lost 3 bases and J lost 5, with 13 bases in between. Germline V lookup: CDR1 LNHDA, CDR2 SQIVND (reference sequence). This CDR3 has 14 residues.

The CDR3 sequence is CASSVLTGITEAFF. As DNA, the CDR3 is TGTGCCAGCAGCGTACTCACAGGGATCACTGAAGCTTTCTTT. V gene TRBV9 combines with J gene TRBJ1-1, with a possible D match to TRBD1 (6 bases). The V end lost 1 base, the J end lost 4 bases, and 11 bases lay between the germline ends. The CDR3 sequence is 14 residues long. Germline V gives CDR1 SGDLS, CDR2 YYNGEE.

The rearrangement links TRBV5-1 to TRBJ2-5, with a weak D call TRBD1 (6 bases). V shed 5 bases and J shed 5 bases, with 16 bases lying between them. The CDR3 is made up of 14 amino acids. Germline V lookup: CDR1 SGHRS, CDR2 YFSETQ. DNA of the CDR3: TGCGCCAGCAGTAGGGACACAGCGATTGAGACCCAGTACTTC. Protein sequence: CASSRDTAIETQYF.

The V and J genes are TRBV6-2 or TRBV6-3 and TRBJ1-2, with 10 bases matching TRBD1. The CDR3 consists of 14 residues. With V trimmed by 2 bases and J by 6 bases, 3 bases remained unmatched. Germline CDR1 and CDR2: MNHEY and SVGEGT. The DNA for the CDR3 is TGTGCCAGCAGTTACCAGACAGGGGGCCATGGCTACACCTTC. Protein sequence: CASSYQTGGHGYTF.

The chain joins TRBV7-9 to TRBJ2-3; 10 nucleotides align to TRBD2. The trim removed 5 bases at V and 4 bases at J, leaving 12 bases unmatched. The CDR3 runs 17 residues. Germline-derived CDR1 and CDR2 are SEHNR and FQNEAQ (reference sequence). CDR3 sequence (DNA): TGTGCCAGCAGCCCCTCGGGGGTAGCGGGGGGACCAGATACGCAGTATTTT. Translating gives CASSPSGVAGGPDTQYF.

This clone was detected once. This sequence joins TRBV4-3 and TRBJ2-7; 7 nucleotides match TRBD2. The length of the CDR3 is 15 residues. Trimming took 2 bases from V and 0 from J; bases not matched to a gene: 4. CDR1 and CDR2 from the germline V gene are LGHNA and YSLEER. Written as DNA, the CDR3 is TGCGCCAGCAGCCAAATAGCGGGTGACTCCTACGAGCAGTACTTC. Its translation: CASSQIAGDSYEQYF.

CDR3 in amino acids: CASSQDPPGGSYNEQFF. The DNA for the CDR3 is TGCGCCAGCAGCCAAGATCCTCCAGGGGGCTCCTACAATGAGCAGTTCTTC. V is TRBV4-3 and J is TRBJ2-1; 7 nucleotides line up with TRBD1. CDR1 LGHNA and CDR2 YSLEER come from the germline V gene. This CDR3 has 17 residues. Trimming took 0 bases from V and 0 from J; bases not matched to a gene: 5.

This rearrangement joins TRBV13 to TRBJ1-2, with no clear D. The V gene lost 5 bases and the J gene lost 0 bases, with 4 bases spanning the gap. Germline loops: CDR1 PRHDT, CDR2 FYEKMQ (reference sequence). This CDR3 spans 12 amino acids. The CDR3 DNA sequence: TGTGCCAGCAGCGTCACTAACTATGGCTACACCTTC. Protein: CASSVTNYGYTF.

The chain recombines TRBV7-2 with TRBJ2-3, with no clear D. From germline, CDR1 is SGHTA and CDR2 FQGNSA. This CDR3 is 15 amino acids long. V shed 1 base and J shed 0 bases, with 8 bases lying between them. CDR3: CASSLVKASTDTQYF. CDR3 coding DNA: TGTGCCAGCAGCTTAGTGAAAGCTAGCACAGATACGCAGTATTTT.

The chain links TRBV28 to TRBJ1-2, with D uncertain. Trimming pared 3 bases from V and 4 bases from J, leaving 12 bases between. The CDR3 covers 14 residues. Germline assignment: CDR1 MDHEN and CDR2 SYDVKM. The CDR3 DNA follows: TGTGCCAGCAGTTTGGGGTTGAGGGTCTATGGCTACACCTTC. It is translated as CASSLGLRVYGYTF.

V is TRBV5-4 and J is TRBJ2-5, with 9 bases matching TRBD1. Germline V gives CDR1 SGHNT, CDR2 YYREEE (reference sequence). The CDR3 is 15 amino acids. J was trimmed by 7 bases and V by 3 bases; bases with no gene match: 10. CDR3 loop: CASSSQTGGAGTQYF. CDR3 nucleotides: TGTGCCAGCAGCTCCCAAACAGGGGGCGCGGGGACCCAGTACTTC.

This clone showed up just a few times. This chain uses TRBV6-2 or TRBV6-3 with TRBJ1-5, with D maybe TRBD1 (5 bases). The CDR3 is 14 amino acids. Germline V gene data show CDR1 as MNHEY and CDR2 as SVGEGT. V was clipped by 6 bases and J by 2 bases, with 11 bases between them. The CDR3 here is CASSPPGGNQPQHF. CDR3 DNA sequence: TGTGCCAGCAGCCCCCCGGGGGGCAATCAGCCCCAGCATTTT.

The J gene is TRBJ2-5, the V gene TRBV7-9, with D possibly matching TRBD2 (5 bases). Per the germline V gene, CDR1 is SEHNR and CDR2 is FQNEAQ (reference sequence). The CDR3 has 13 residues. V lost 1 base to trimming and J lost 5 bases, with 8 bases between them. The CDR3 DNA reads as TGTGCCAGCAGCTTAGATCGAGGGGAGACCCAGTACTTC. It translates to CASSLDRGETQYF.

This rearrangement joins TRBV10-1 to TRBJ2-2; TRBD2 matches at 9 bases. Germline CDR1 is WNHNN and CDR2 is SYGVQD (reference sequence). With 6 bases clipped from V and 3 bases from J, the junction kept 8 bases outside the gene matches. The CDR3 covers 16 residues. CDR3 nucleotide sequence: TGCGCCAGCAGCCGTGGAGTAGCGGGGGACACCGGGGAGCTGTTTTTT. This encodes CASSRGVAGDTGELFF.

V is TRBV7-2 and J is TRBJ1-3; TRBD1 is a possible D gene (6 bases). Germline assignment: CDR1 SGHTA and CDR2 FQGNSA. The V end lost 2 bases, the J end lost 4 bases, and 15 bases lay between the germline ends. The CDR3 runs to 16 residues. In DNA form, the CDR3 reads TGTGCCAGCAGCTTAAGTACGGGGGGCGCGGGAAACACCATATATTTT. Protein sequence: CASSLSTGGAGNTIYF.

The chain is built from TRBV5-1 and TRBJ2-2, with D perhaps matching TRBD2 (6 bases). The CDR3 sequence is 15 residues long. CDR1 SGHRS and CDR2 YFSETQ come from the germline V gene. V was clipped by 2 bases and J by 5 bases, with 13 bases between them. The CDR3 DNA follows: TGCGCCAGCAGCTTTGGCGGGATCGGGACCGGGGAGCTGTTTTTT. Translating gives CASSFGGIGTGELFF.

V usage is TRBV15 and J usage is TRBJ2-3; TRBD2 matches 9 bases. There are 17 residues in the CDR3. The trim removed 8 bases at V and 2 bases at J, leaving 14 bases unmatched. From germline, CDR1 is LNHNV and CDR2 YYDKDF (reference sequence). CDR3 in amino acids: CATGTSSGLRSTDTQYF. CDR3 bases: TGTGCCACCGGGACTAGCAGCGGGCTAAGGTCCACAGATACGCAGTATTTT.